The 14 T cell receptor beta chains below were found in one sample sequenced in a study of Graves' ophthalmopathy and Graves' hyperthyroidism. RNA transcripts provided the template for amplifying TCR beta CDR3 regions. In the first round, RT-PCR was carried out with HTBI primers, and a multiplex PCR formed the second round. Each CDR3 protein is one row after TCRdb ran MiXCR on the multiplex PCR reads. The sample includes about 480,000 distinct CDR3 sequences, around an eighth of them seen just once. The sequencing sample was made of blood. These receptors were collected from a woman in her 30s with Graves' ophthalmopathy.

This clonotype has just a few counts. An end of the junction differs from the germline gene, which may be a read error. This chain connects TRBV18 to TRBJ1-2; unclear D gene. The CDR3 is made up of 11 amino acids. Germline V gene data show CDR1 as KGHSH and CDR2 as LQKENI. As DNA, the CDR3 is TGTGCCAGCTCACCGCCTCTTGGCTGCACCTTC. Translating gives CASSPPLGCTF.

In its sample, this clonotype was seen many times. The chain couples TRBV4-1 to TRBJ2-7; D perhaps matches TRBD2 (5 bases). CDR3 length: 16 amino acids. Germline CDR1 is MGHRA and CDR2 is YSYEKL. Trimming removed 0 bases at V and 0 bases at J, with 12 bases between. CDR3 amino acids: CASSQDSLTSSYEQYF. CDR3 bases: TGCGCCAGCAGCCAAGATTCGTTAACTAGCTCCTACGAGCAGTACTTC.

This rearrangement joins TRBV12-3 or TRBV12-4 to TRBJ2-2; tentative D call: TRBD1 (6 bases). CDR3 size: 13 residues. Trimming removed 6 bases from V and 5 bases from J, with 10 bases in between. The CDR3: CASRYRETGELFF. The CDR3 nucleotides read TGTGCCAGCAGATACAGGGAAACCGGGGAGCTGTTTTTT.

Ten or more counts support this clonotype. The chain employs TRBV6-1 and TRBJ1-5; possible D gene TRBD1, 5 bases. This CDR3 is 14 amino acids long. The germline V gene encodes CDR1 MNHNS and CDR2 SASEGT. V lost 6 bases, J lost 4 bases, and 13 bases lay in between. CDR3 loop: CASSQGGLNQPQHF. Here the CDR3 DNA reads TGTGCCAGCAGCCAGGGTGGGCTTAATCAGCCCCAGCATTTT.

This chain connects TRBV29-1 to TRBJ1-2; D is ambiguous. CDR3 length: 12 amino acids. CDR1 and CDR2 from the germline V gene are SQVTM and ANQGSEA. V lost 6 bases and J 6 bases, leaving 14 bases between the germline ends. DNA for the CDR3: TGCAGCGTGGAACACAATGGAGATGGCTACACCTTC. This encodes CSVEHNGDGYTF.

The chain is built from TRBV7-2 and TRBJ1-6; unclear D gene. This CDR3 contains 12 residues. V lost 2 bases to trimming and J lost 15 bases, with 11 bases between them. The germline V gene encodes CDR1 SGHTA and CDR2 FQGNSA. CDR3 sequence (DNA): TGTGCCAGCAGCTTAATGGGCGACAACCTCCACTTT. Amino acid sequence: CASSLMGDNLHF.

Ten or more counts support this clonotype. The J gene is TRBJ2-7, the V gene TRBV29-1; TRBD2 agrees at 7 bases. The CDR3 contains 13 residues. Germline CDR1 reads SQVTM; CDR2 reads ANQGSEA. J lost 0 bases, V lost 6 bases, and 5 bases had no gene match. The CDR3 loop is CSVTAGYSYEQYF. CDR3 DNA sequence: TGCAGCGTAACAGCGGGGTACTCCTACGAGCAGTACTTC.

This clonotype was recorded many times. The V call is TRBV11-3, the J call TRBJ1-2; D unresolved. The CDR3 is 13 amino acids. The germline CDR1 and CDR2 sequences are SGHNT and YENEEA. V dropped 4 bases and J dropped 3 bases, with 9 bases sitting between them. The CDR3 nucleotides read TGTGCCAGCAGCTCGCGGAACGACTATGGCTACACCTTC. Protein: CASSSRNDYGYTF.

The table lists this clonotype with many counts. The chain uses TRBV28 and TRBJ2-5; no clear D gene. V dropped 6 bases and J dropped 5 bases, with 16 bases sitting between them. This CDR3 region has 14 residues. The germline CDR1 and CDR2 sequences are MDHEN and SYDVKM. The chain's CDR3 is CASSFGRFTETQYF. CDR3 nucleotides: TGTGCCAGCAGCTTCGGACGGTTCACGGAGACCCAGTACTTC.

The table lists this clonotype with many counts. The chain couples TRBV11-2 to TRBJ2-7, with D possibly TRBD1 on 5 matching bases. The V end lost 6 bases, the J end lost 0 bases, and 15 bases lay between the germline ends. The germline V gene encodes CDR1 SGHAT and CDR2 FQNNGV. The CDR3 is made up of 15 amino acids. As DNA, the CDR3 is TGTGCCAGCAGGTCTTCTAGACAGCCCTCCTACGAGCAGTACTTC. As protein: CASRSSRQPSYEQYF.

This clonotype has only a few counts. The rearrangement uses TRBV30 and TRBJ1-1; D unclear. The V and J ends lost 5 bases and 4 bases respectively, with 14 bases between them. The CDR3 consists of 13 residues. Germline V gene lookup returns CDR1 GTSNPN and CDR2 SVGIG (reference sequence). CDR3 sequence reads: CAWAQAPGTEAFF. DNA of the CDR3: TGTGCCTGGGCCCAGGCCCCGGGCACTGAAGCTTTCTTT.

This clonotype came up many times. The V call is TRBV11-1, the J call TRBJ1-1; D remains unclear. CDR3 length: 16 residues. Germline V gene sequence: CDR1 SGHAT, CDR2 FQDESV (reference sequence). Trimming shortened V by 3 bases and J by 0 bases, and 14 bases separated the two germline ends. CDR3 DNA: TGTGCCAGCAGCTTTGTAGGGTGGGTGATGAACACTGAAGCTTTCTTT. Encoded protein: CASSFVGWVMNTEAFF.

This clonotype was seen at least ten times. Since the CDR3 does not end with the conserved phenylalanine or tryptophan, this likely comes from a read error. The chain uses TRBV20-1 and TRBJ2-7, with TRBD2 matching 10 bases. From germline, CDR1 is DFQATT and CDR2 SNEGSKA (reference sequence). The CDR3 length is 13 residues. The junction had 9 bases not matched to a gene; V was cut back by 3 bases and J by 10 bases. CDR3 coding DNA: TGCAGTGCTAGTGATGTAAGCGGGAGGGCCCAGTACCTC. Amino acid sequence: CSASDVSGRAQYL.

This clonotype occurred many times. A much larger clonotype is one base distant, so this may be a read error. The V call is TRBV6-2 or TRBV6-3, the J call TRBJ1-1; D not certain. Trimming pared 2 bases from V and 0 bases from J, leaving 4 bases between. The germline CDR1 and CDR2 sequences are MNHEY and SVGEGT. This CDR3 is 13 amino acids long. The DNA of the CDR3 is TGTGCCAGCAGTTACGCCTTGAACACTGAAGCTTTCTTT. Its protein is CASSYALNTEAFF.